The 31 T cell receptor beta chains presented below share a single source sample, sequenced in a study of OX40 agonist ivuxolimab in advanced cancers. Only in-frame clones appear in the TCRdb table, and some are missing; sequencing was by immunoSEQ multiplex PCR. The sample yields some 60,000 clones, approximately 80% seen once. The starting material was CD4+ or CD8+ T cells sorted from blood, obtained in a trial of the OX40 agonist ivuxolimab. Receptors originate from an adult with an advanced solid tumor such as melanoma, head and neck, liver or kidney cancer.

The chain joins TRBV5-1 to TRBJ1-1, with 9 bases aligning to TRBD1. The V gene's germline CDR1 is SGHRS and CDR2 YFSETQ. This CDR3 region has 15 residues. The junction had 7 bases not matched to a gene; V was cut back by 4 bases and J by 3 bases. CDR3 sequence: CASSTGQGWDTEAFF. In DNA, the CDR3 is TGCGCCAGCAGCACCGGACAGGGGTGGGACACTGAAGCTTTCTTT.

The chain uses TRBV2 and TRBJ2-5, with D perhaps TRBD1 (8 bases). The J call may not be correct, given that the DNA end is closer to TRBJ2-7. The CDR3 length is 13 residues. Germline lookup yields CDR1 SNHLY and CDR2 FYNNEI. CDR3 nucleotide sequence: TGTGCCGGGCGGGGGACAGGAAACTACGAGCAGTACTTC. Amino acid sequence: CAGRGTGNYEQYF.

This clone has only one observation. V gene TRBV10-3 combines with J gene TRBJ1-5, with D possibly being TRBD1 (6 bases). The V end lost 4 bases, the J end lost 0 bases, and 13 bases lay between the germline ends. This CDR3 spans 16 amino acids. The V gene's germline CDR1 is ENHRY and CDR2 SYGVKD. The CDR3 coding sequence is TGTGCCATCAGTGCTGGACAGATCCTTAGCAATCAGCCCCAGCATTTT. Encoded protein: CAISAGQILSNQPQHF.

The chain joins TRBV10-3 to TRBJ2-2; D tentatively reads TRBD1 or TRBD2 (5 bases each). The germline V and J ends were trimmed by 2 bases and 5 bases, with 12 bases remaining between them. The CDR3 totals 15 residues. CDR1 and CDR2 from the germline V gene are ENHRY and SYGVKD. CDR3 region: CAISERGPPTGELFF. The CDR3 DNA reads TGTGCCATCAGTGAGCGGGGACCGCCGACCGGGGAGCTGTTTTTT.

The chain recombines TRBV6-6 with TRBJ2-5; D is undetermined. Trimming shortened V by 2 bases and J by 4 bases, and 5 bases separated the two germline ends. The CDR3 loop spans 12 amino acids. Per the germline V gene, CDR1 is MNHNY and CDR2 is SVGAGI (reference sequence). The CDR3 bases are TGTGCCAGCAGTTACGTCGGAGAGACCCAGTACTTC. It translates to CASSYVGETQYF.

The chain joins TRBV9 to TRBJ2-3, with 10 bases fitting TRBD2. The J segment lost 0 bases and the V segment lost 8 bases, leaving 12 bases of the junction unmatched. This CDR3 has 17 residues. Germline CDR1 reads SGDLS; CDR2 reads YYNGEE. The CDR3: CASTRTSGSTSTDTQYF. The CDR3 nucleotides are TGTGCCAGTACCCGGACTAGCGGTTCTACTAGCACAGATACGCAGTATTTT.

The chain joins TRBV2 to TRBJ1-1; 8 bases agree with TRBD1. In germline, CDR1 is SNHLY, CDR2 FYNNEI. The CDR3 runs to 14 residues. V gave up 5 bases and J gave up 1 base; unmatched junction bases: 3. This CDR3 reads CASSFQGANTEAFF. The CDR3 bases are TGTGCCAGCAGTTTTCAGGGGGCGAACACTGAAGCTTTCTTT. The variable domain in full, completed from reference TRBV2 and TRBJ1-1, reads EPEVTQTPSHQVTQMGQEVILRCVPISNHLYFYWYRQILGQKVEFLVSFYNNEISEKSEIFDDQFSVERPDGSNFTLKIRSTKLEDSAMYFCASSFQGANTEAFFGQGTRLTVV.

This sequence joins TRBV5-8 and TRBJ2-7; 11 nucleotides align to TRBD2. The CDR3 is 16 amino acids. Germline V lookup: CDR1 SGHTS, CDR2 YDEGEE. V was pared by 4 bases and J by 3 bases, with 9 bases of the junction left unmatched. The CDR3 is CASSQELAGDLYEQYF. The CDR3 nucleotides read TGTGCCAGCAGCCAAGAACTAGCGGGAGATCTCTACGAGCAGTACTTC.

This clone was observed a single time. The rearrangement joins TRBV18 to TRBJ2-5, with 10 bases identical to TRBD2. Germline V gene data show CDR1 as KGHSH and CDR2 as LQKENI. The ends lost 3 bases at V and 5 bases at J; junction bases unmatched: 12. CDR3 length: 17 amino acids. CDR3 residues: CASSPTPASGSWETQYF. The CDR3 nucleotides read TGTGCCAGCTCACCGACTCCGGCTAGCGGGAGTTGGGAGACCCAGTACTTC. The whole variable domain, remainder taken from reference TRBV18 and TRBJ2-5, is NAGVMQNPRHLVRRRGQEARLRCSPMKGHSHVYWYRQLPEEGLKFMVYLQKENIIDESGMPKERFSAEFPKEGPSILRIQQVVRGDSAAYFCASSPTPASGSWETQYFGPGTRLLVL.

The chain couples TRBV15 to TRBJ1-1; 8 bases align to TRBD1. Germline V gene sequence: CDR1 LNHNV, CDR2 YYDKDF (reference sequence). V shed 4 bases and J 10 bases; nucleotides not matched to a gene: 8. CDR3 length: 13 amino acids. The CDR3 DNA is TGTGCCACCAGCACCGACCAGGGGGCTGCAGCTTTCTTT. Its protein product is CATSTDQGAAAFF.

The genes are TRBV7-2 and TRBJ1-4; D remains ambiguous. Trimming cost V 1 base and J 0 bases, with 9 bases left between them. Germline CDR1 is SGHTA and CDR2 is FQGNSA. The CDR3 contains 16 residues. CDR3 coding DNA: TGTGCCAGCAGCTTAGGGCAGAGAGCAACTAATGAAAAACTGTTTTTT. This sequence encodes CASSLGQRATNEKLFF.

This clone was recorded a few times. The V gene is TRBV15, the J gene TRBJ2-3; TRBD2 matches 7 bases. Germline V gene data show CDR1 as LNHNV and CDR2 as YYDKDF (reference sequence). The CDR3 has 17 residues. Losses at the gene ends were 4 bases for V and 0 bases for J; bases not matched to a gene: 10. In nucleotides, the CDR3 is TGTGCCACCAGCAATCCTTCTAGCGGCACTAGCACAGATACGCAGTATTTT. Amino acids: CATSNPSSGTSTDTQYF.

The CDR3 here is CASSLSGGGADTQYF. The DNA of the CDR3 is TGTGCCAGCTCCCTCTCAGGGGGAGGGGCAGATACGCAGTATTTT. The chain recombines TRBV18 with TRBJ2-3; D is tentatively TRBD1 or TRBD2 (7 bases each). The CDR3 extends over 15 amino acids. Germline V gene data show CDR1 as KGHSH and CDR2 as LQKENI. The V end was cut by 6 bases, the J end by 4 bases, with 17 bases between.

V usage is TRBV5-6 and J usage is TRBJ2-5; 8 nucleotides agree with TRBD1. CDR3 length equals 12 residues. V lost 3 bases, J lost 5 bases, and 0 bases stayed unmatched. The germline V gene encodes CDR1 SGHDT and CDR2 YYEEEE. CDR3 protein: CASSWDRETQYF. The CDR3 coding sequence is TGTGCCAGCAGCTGGGACAGGGAGACCCAGTACTTC.

This clone has a handful of counts. The V call is TRBV5-1, the J call TRBJ1-2; D unclear. Trimming removed 4 bases from V and 2 bases from J, with 6 bases in between. Germline CDR1 SGHRS, CDR2 YFSETQ. The CDR3 consists of 12 residues. The CDR3 DNA sequence: TGCGCCAGCAGCCTCACCAACTATGGCTACACCTTC. This encodes CASSLTNYGYTF.

The chain recombines TRBV29-1 with TRBJ2-7; possibly TRBD1 for D (6 bases). The CDR3 sequence is 12 residues long. Germline V gene sequence: CDR1 SQVTM, CDR2 ANQGSEA. Trimming removed 2 bases from V and 3 bases from J, with 8 bases in between. For the CDR3, the DNA is TGCAGCGTTGAACAGGGGAACTACGAGCAGTACTTC. This sequence encodes CSVEQGNYEQYF.

The rearrangement links TRBV7-3 to TRBJ2-1; tentative D call: TRBD2 (5 bases). The V gene's germline CDR1 is SGHTA and CDR2 FQGTGA. The V gene lost 5 bases and the J gene lost 0 bases, with 8 bases spanning the gap. This CDR3 has 14 residues. The CDR3 nucleotides read TGTGCCAGCAGCGCTAGCCTCTCCTACAATGAGCAGTTCTTC. This codes for CASSASLSYNEQFF.

The chain combines TRBV5-8 with TRBJ2-1; D is undetermined. CDR1 SGHTS and CDR2 YDEGEE come from the germline V gene. V was shortened by 2 bases and J by 4 bases, with 13 bases between the two germline ends. The CDR3 length is 15 residues. As DNA, the CDR3 is TGTGCCAGCAGCTTCCGCGGCCAACCATACAATGAGCAGTTCTTC. Protein sequence: CASSFRGQPYNEQFF. The whole variable domain, remainder taken from reference TRBV5-8 and TRBJ2-1, is EAGVTQSPTHLIKTRGQQATLRCSPISGHTSVYWYQQALGLGLQFLLWYDEGEERNRGNFPPRFSGRQFPNYSSELNVNALELEDSALYLCASSFRGQPYNEQFFGPGTRLTVL.

This chain uses TRBV5-8 with TRBJ1-3; D not certain. CDR3 size: 12 residues. V dropped 1 base and J dropped 6 bases, with 5 bases sitting between them. Germline CDR1 is SGHTS and CDR2 is YDEGEE. Here the CDR3 reads CASSLSQNTIYF. The CDR3 DNA reads TGTGCCAGCAGCTTGTCCCAAAACACCATATATTTT.

This clone appeared once. This chain links TRBV27 with TRBJ1-5, with D possibly being TRBD1 (5 bases). The V gene's germline CDR1 is MNHEY and CDR2 SMNVEV (reference sequence). The CDR3 is made up of 14 amino acids. Trimming left V 7 bases short and J 6 bases short, with 16 bases between. In DNA form, the CDR3 reads TGTGCCAGCAAGACCATCGGGGGAGGTCAGCCCCAGCATTTT. Translation: CASKTIGGGQPQHF.

Written as DNA, the CDR3 is TGCGCCAGCAGCTTTCTAGCGAGCACAGATACGCAGTATTTT. As protein: CASSFLASTDTQYF. V usage is TRBV5-1 and J usage is TRBJ2-3; D may be TRBD2 (6 bases). Germline V lookup: CDR1 SGHRS, CDR2 YFSETQ. The CDR3 runs to 14 residues. V lost 2 bases and J 0 bases, leaving 7 bases between the germline ends.

V and J are TRBV6-6 and TRBJ1-2; the D gene is possibly TRBD1 (5 bases). The CDR3 contains 15 residues. The germline V gene encodes CDR1 MNHNY and CDR2 SVGAGI (reference sequence). Trimming cost V 6 bases and J 4 bases, with 18 bases left between them. The CDR3 here is CASSITMTAFYGYTF. CDR3 sequence (DNA): TGTGCCAGCAGCATTACTATGACAGCCTTCTATGGCTACACCTTC.

The gene calls are TRBV23-1 and TRBJ1-1; the D gene is possibly TRBD1 (5 bases). TRBV23-1 is labeled an ORF, and its function is uncertain. This CDR3 is 18 amino acids long. V was pared by 4 bases and J by 5 bases, with 26 bases between. The CDR3 loop reads CASSPARGLSTSGTEAFF. The CDR3 coding sequence is TGCGCCAGCAGTCCAGCGCGGGGCCTCTCTACCTCTGGGACTGAAGCTTTCTTT.

As DNA, the CDR3 is TGTGCCAGCAGCGCAGACCTCTGGACTGAAGCTTTCTTT. Protein: CASSADLWTEAFF. This chain connects TRBV9 to TRBJ1-1, with D uncertain. The CDR3 consists of 13 residues. Trimming cost V 3 bases and J 5 bases, with 11 bases left between them. Germline V gene sequence: CDR1 SGDLS, CDR2 YYNGEE. Drawing the rest from reference TRBV9 and TRBJ1-1, the complete variable domain is DSGVTQTPKHLITATGQRVTLRCSPRSGDLSVYWYQQSLDQGLQFLIQYYNGEERAKGNILERFSAQQFPDLHSELNLSSLELGDSALYFCASSADLWTEAFFGQGTRLTVV.

This clone was recorded once. The rearrangement links TRBV2 to TRBJ1-2; 8 nucleotides match TRBD1. V shed 6 bases, J shed 3 bases, and the junction held 9 bases outside the gene matches. The germline gives CDR1 SNHLY, CDR2 FYNNEI. CDR3 length: 15 residues. CDR3 loop: CASRAGQGVYYGYTF. The CDR3, as DNA: TGTGCCAGCAGAGCCGGACAGGGAGTATACTATGGCTACACCTTC.

This clone was seen many times. The chain joins TRBV4-1 to TRBJ2-1; 9 bases align to TRBD2. The CDR3 totals 15 residues. Germline values: CDR1 MGHRA, CDR2 YSYEKL. Unmatched junction bases numbered 3, after V lost 3 bases and J lost 3 bases. The CDR3, as DNA: TGCGCCAGCAGCCAGGCTAGCGGGATCTACAATGAGCAGTTCTTC. Encoded protein: CASSQASGIYNEQFF.

The V and J genes are TRBV5-1 and TRBJ2-1; D may be TRBD2 (5 bases). V dropped 0 bases and J dropped 1 base, with 14 bases sitting between them. From germline, CDR1 is SGHRS and CDR2 YFSETQ. The CDR3 is 17 residues long. The chain's CDR3 is CASSLGLSIFSYNEQFF. The DNA for the CDR3 is TGCGCCAGCAGCTTGGGACTATCTATTTTTTCCTACAATGAGCAGTTCTTC.

As DNA, the CDR3 is TGTGCCAGCAGCGTGGTGGACAGGTGGTACGAGCAGTACGTC. Translating gives CASSVVDRWYEQYV. The V call is TRBV5-6, the J call TRBJ2-7; 7 bases map to TRBD1. Germline assignment: CDR1 SGHDT and CDR2 YYEEEE. CDR3 length: 14 residues. Trimming removed 4 bases from V and 4 bases from J; junction bases left unmatched: 8.

This chain uses TRBV2 with TRBJ2-1; D is uncertain. The germline V gene encodes CDR1 SNHLY and CDR2 FYNNEI. The CDR3 contains 15 residues. V shed 7 bases and J shed 0 bases, with 13 bases lying between them. The CDR3 nucleotides read TGTGCCAGCACTCGATTGGTGGGCTCCTACAATGAGCAGTTCTTC. Its translation is CASTRLVGSYNEQFF.

The chain uses TRBV7-3 and TRBJ2-3; D is unclear. Trimming stripped 1 base from V and 4 bases from J, with 3 bases between. Per germline, CDR1 SGHTA and CDR2 FQGTGA. The length of the CDR3 is 12 residues. The CDR3 DNA reads as TGTGCCAGCAGCTTAAGCCCAGATACGCAGTATTTT. It yields the protein CASSLSPDTQYF.

This clone was seen just once. The chain couples TRBV5-4 to TRBJ1-2; TRBD1 agrees at 10 bases. V lost 4 bases to trimming and J lost 5 bases; unmatched junction nucleotides: 5. The CDR3 loop spans 14 amino acids. CDR1 and CDR2 (germline): SGHNT, YYREEE (reference sequence). The CDR3 loop reads CASSAKDRGYGYTF. DNA for the CDR3: TGTGCCAGCAGCGCAAAGGACAGGGGGTATGGCTACACCTTC. Full variable domain (rest looked up from reference TRBV5-4 and TRBJ1-2): ETGVTQSPTHLIKTRGQQVTLRCSSQSGHNTVSWYQQALGQGPQFIFQYYREEENGRGNFPPRFSGLQFPNYSSELNVNALELDDSALYLCASSAKDRGYGYTFGSGTRLTVV.